Below are 9 T cell receptor beta chains sequenced from a single sample in a study of blood T cell repertoires in COVID-19. Data came from immunoSEQ multiplex PCR; TCRdb stores just in-frame clones and leaves some out. The data show about 94,000 clones, around two thirds seen once. Material for sequencing was peripheral blood. The receptors derive from a man between 65 and 85 years old with COVID-19, enrolled during active disease.

The chain links TRBV5-1 to TRBJ2-5, with D maybe TRBD2 (6 bases). This CDR3 has 14 amino acids. Trimming took 4 bases from V and 2 from J, leaving 12 bases between them. Germline V CDR1 and CDR2: SGHRS, YFSETQ. As DNA, the CDR3 is TGCGCCAGCAGCCAGGCGGGGCTTCAAGAGACCCAGTACTTC. Its translation is CASSQAGLQETQYF. Filled out from reference TRBV5-1 and TRBJ2-5, the complete variable domain reads KAGVTQTPRYLIKTRGQQVTLSCSPISGHRSVSWYQQTPGQGLQFLFEYFSETQRNKGNFPGRFSGRQFSNSRSEMNVSTLELGDSALYLCASSQAGLQETQYFGPGTRLLVL.

V is TRBV10-3 and J is TRBJ1-6, with D possibly matching TRBD1 (5 bases). CDR3 length equals 14 residues. V was pared by 4 bases and J by 6 bases, with 10 bases between. The germline V gene has CDR1 ENHRY and CDR2 SYGVKD. In nucleotides, the CDR3 is TGTGCCATCAGTGTAAAAAGGGGTAATTCACCCCTCCACTTT. This sequence encodes CAISVKRGNSPLHF.

This chain connects TRBV5-4 to TRBJ2-2; D remains ambiguous. Germline-derived CDR1 and CDR2 are SGHNT and YYREEE (reference sequence). Trimming pared 2 bases from V and 3 bases from J, leaving 5 bases between. This CDR3 spans 13 amino acids. CDR3 region: CASSFRDTGELFF. CDR3 nucleotide sequence: TGTGCCAGCAGCTTCCGGGACACCGGGGAGCTGTTTTTT.

The genes are TRBV27 and TRBJ1-1; a possible D gene is TRBD1 (5 bases). Trimming removed 4 bases at V and 3 bases at J, with 15 bases between. This CDR3 comprises 15 residues. Germline V CDR1 and CDR2: MNHEY, SMNVEV (reference sequence). The CDR3 bases are TGTGCCAGCAGTTCCAACCCCGGGACTTACACTGAAGCTTTCTTT. Its translation is CASSSNPGTYTEAFF.

The chain carries TRBV7-9 and TRBJ1-5; D unclear. V shed 4 bases and J shed 2 bases, with 12 bases lying between them. This CDR3 has 15 residues. Germline-derived CDR1 and CDR2 are SEHNR and FQNEAQ (reference sequence). CDR3 DNA sequence: TGTGCCAGCAGCTCCCGGGAGTTCGGCAATCAGCCCCAGCATTTT. It encodes CASSSREFGNQPQHF.

This clone was seen a few times. The chain carries TRBV19 and TRBJ2-5, with 7 bases lining up with TRBD1. The J segment lost 3 bases and the V segment lost 5 bases, leaving 9 bases of the junction unmatched. CDR1 and CDR2 from the germline V gene are LNHDA and SQIVND (reference sequence). The CDR3 totals 15 residues. CDR3 residues: CASSFSGQSKETQYF. The DNA for the CDR3 is TGTGCCAGTAGTTTTTCGGGACAGTCTAAAGAGACCCAGTACTTC.

V gene TRBV6-5 combines with J gene TRBJ2-5, with TRBD2 identical over 7 bases. V shed 9 bases, J shed 1 base, and the junction held 5 bases outside the gene matches. CDR3 length equals 13 residues. Germline lookup yields CDR1 MNHEY and CDR2 SVGAGI. This CDR3 reads CARGGSRQETQYF. The DNA for the CDR3 is TGTGCCAGGGGGGGGTCCCGCCAAGAGACCCAGTACTTC.

In this sample, this clone turned up once. This sample also contains other DNA sequences that code for the same CDR3. The chain has TRBV5-1 and TRBJ2-2; 7 bases are shared with TRBD2. In germline, CDR1 is SGHRS, CDR2 YFSETQ. V was pared by 0 bases and J by 0 bases, with 2 bases of the junction left unmatched. This CDR3 comprises 16 residues. CDR3: CASSLGLAANTGELFF. CDR3 coding DNA: TGCGCCAGCAGCTTGGGGCTAGCGGCGAACACCGGGGAGCTGTTTTTT.

The rearrangement uses TRBV7-9 and TRBJ1-3, with 7 bases matching TRBD1. CDR1 and CDR2 from the germline V gene are SEHNR and FQNEAQ (reference sequence). Losses at the gene ends were 4 bases for V and 3 bases for J; bases not matched to a gene: 6. This CDR3 is built from 15 residues. The CDR3 sequence: CASSSQQGFGNTIYF. Written as DNA, the CDR3 is TGTGCCAGCAGCTCACAACAGGGGTTTGGAAACACCATATATTTT.